The 31 T cell receptor beta chains below were found in one sample sequenced in a study of cytomegalovirus exposure and HLA in healthy donors. Use of 60 Vbeta and 13 Jbeta primers characterized the PCR. Sequencing was performed with immunoSEQ multiplex PCR; in TCRdb, only in-frame clones are kept and a portion is missing. In the table there are 130,000 to 150,000 clones, approximately 83% of which are singletons. The specimen sequenced was PBMCs. Receptors were obtained from a man aged 40-49 years in good health and CMV-seropositive.

The gene calls are TRBV5-6 and TRBJ1-2; TRBD1 matches 7 bases. Germline loops: CDR1 SGHDT, CDR2 YYEEEE. The CDR3 is 15 residues long. The junction had 11 bases not matched to a gene; V was cut back by 1 base and J by 8 bases. The CDR3 region is CASSLQGVRSLGYTF. CDR3 nucleotide sequence: TGTGCCAGCAGCTTGCAGGGGGTACGAAGCTTAGGCTACACCTTC.

The rearrangement uses TRBV6-1 and TRBJ1-5; D might be TRBD1 (6 bases). The germline CDR1 and CDR2 sequences are MNHNS and SASEGT. With 3 bases removed from V and 4 bases from J, the gap between germline ends came to 16 bases. The CDR3 runs 16 residues. Here the CDR3 reads CASSDLRRGTNQPQHF. In DNA form, the CDR3 reads TGTGCCAGCAGTGATCTCCGGCGAGGGACAAATCAGCCCCAGCATTTT.

The CDR3 sequence: CASSPGVSNTEAFF. In DNA, the CDR3 is TGTGCCAGCAGCCCGGGGGTGTCGAACACTGAAGCTTTCTTT. V and J are TRBV7-2 and TRBJ1-1, with D perhaps TRBD1 (5 bases). The germline V and J ends were trimmed by 5 bases and 1 base, with 11 bases remaining between them. In germline, CDR1 is SGHTA, CDR2 FQGNSA. This CDR3 has 14 residues.

This clone was seen a single time. The V call is TRBV7-9, the J call TRBJ1-5, with a weak D call TRBD1 (5 bases). Germline CDR1 reads SEHNR; CDR2 reads FQNEAQ (reference sequence). CDR3 length: 13 residues. V was clipped by 2 bases and J by 7 bases, with 9 bases between them. CDR3 residues: CASSLSGNQPQHF. The CDR3 DNA follows: TGTGCCAGCAGCTTATCAGGGAACCAGCCCCAGCATTTT.

This clone was recorded only once. The rearrangement joins TRBV6-5 to TRBJ1-6; TRBD1 might be the D (6 bases). This CDR3 contains 15 residues. Trimming removed 1 base at V and 6 bases at J, with 10 bases between. Germline CDR1 is MNHEY and CDR2 is SVGAGI. CDR3 residues: CASSYLQGRNSPLHF. In DNA, the CDR3 is TGTGCCAGCAGTTACTTGCAGGGGCGTAATTCACCCCTCCACTTT.

This clone was seen just once. For the CDR3, the DNA is TGCAGCGTTGAAGGGACAGCAACCTACGAGCAGTACTTC. This gives the protein CSVEGTATYEQYF. This chain joins TRBV29-1 and TRBJ2-7, with D tentatively TRBD1 (6 bases). This CDR3 region has 13 residues. V was shortened by 1 base and J by 2 bases, with 9 bases between the two germline ends. Germline CDR1 reads SQVTM; CDR2 reads ANQGSEA.

The rearrangement uses TRBV5-1 and TRBJ1-1, with 8 nucleotides matching TRBD1. Germline CDR1 is SGHRS and CDR2 is YFSETQ. The trim removed 3 bases at V and 0 bases at J, leaving 7 bases unmatched. The CDR3 spans 16 residues. The CDR3 nucleotides are TGCGCCAGCAGCTCAGGAAGACAGGGGCTGAACACTGAAGCTTTCTTT. It is translated as CASSSGRQGLNTEAFF. Supplemented by reference TRBV5-1 and TRBJ1-1, the full variable domain reads KAGVTQTPRYLIKTRGQQVTLSCSPISGHRSVSWYQQTPGQGLQFLFEYFSETQRNKGNFPGRFSGRQFSNSRSEMNVSTLELGDSALYLCASSSGRQGLNTEAFFGQGTRLTVV.

V usage is TRBV11-2 and J usage is TRBJ1-1, with TRBD1 as a possible D gene (5 bases). The CDR3 runs to 12 residues. The V gene lost 1 base and the J gene lost 7 bases, with 7 bases spanning the gap. CDR1 is SGHAT, CDR2 FQNNGV, per germline. The chain's CDR3 is CASSLVGHEAFF. The DNA for the CDR3 is TGTGCCAGCAGCTTAGTGGGGCATGAAGCTTTCTTT.

This rearrangement joins TRBV19 to TRBJ1-4; D is unresolved. V gave up 6 bases and J gave up 1 base, with 9 bases separating them. There are 14 residues in the CDR3. Germline V lookup: CDR1 LNHDA, CDR2 SQIVND (reference sequence). CDR3 loop: CASRSGETNEKLFF. Written as DNA, the CDR3 is TGTGCCAGTAGGTCCGGGGAAACTAATGAAAAACTGTTTTTT.

The V call is TRBV27, the J call TRBJ2-7, with 9 bases fitting TRBD1. The CDR3 is 15 amino acids. V shed 6 bases and J 3 bases; nucleotides not matched to a gene: 9. Germline CDR1 and CDR2: MNHEY and SMNVEV (reference sequence). The DNA for the CDR3 is TGTGCCAGCAGGCAACGGACAGGGGTTGGCTACGAGCAGTACTTC. It translates to CASRQRTGVGYEQYF.

The rearrangement links TRBV14 to TRBJ2-3; 13 bases are shared with TRBD2. Germline V CDR1 and CDR2: SGHDN, FVKESK. The trim removed 4 bases at V and 3 bases at J, leaving 4 bases unmatched. This CDR3 contains 16 residues. Here the CDR3 DNA reads TGTGCCAGCAGCCCGGGACTAGCGGGATTAACAGATACGCAGTATTTT. Translating it yields CASSPGLAGLTDTQYF.

This clone was observed a few times. J is TRBJ2-2 and V is TRBV5-4; TRBD2 aligns across 8 bases. The ends lost 3 bases at V and 6 bases at J; junction bases unmatched: 7. CDR3 size: 15 residues. CDR1 SGHNT and CDR2 YYREEE come from the germline V gene (reference sequence). CDR3 DNA sequence: TGTGCCAGCAGCTATACGGGAGGGGGAGCCGGGGAGCTGTTTTTT. It translates to CASSYTGGGAGELFF. Based on the CDR3 plus reference TRBV5-4 and TRBJ2-2, the full variable domain is ETGVTQSPTHLIKTRGQQVTLRCSSQSGHNTVSWYQQALGQGPQFIFQYYREEENGRGNFPPRFSGLQFPNYSSELNVNALELDDSALYLCASSYTGGGAGELFFGEGSRLTVL.

The chain links TRBV5-5 to TRBJ2-1, with 11 positions matching TRBD2. V was pared by 0 bases and J by 6 bases, with 2 bases of the junction left unmatched. Germline V gene lookup returns CDR1 SGHKS and CDR2 YYEKEE (reference sequence). The CDR3 has 15 amino acids. The CDR3 protein is CASSLVAGGPNEQFF. CDR3 DNA: TGTGCCAGCAGCTTGGTAGCGGGAGGGCCCAATGAGCAGTTCTTC.

This chain uses TRBV7-9 with TRBJ2-3; 8 nucleotides agree with TRBD1. The ends lost 7 bases at V and 1 base at J; junction bases unmatched: 4. Germline CDR1 SEHNR, CDR2 FQNEAQ (reference sequence). The CDR3 is 14 residues long. The CDR3 sequence is CASNSGQGTDTQYF. DNA for the CDR3: TGTGCCAGCAACTCGGGACAGGGCACAGATACGCAGTATTTT.

This clone was recorded a few times. The chain combines TRBV9 with TRBJ2-3; TRBD2 is a possible D gene (6 bases). Germline V gene sequence: CDR1 SGDLS, CDR2 YYNGEE. The CDR3 is 14 amino acids. V lost 0 bases to trimming and J lost 10 bases, with 15 bases between them. The CDR3 loop reads CASSVGAGIPAQYF. The CDR3 coding sequence is TGTGCCAGCAGCGTAGGGGCGGGAATTCCCGCGCAGTATTTT.

The chain recombines TRBV29-1 with TRBJ1-5; no reliable D call. Germline V lookup: CDR1 SQVTM, CDR2 ANQGSEA. There are 12 residues in the CDR3. Trimming removed 4 bases at V and 5 bases at J, with 9 bases between. In DNA, the CDR3 is TGCAGCGTTGGGGAGTTCGATCAGCCCCAGCATTTT. Its translation is CSVGEFDQPQHF.

The V gene is TRBV7-9, the J gene TRBJ2-1; D remains ambiguous. The germline V gene encodes CDR1 SEHNR and CDR2 FQNEAQ (reference sequence). With 3 bases removed from V and 3 bases from J, the gap between germline ends came to 9 bases. The CDR3 totals 14 residues. CDR3 region: CASSLSLFYNEQFF. As DNA, the CDR3 is TGTGCCAGCAGCTTGTCCTTATTCTACAATGAGCAGTTCTTC.

The DNA for the CDR3 is TGTGCCAGCAAGTGGGGGCTGGAGACCCAGTACTTC. This sequence encodes CASKWGLETQYF. J is TRBJ2-5 and V is TRBV2; D is possibly TRBD1 (6 bases). From germline, CDR1 is SNHLY and CDR2 FYNNEI. V was clipped by 7 bases and J by 5 bases, with 11 bases between them. The CDR3 is made up of 12 amino acids.

CDR3 loop: CASTIPLAGAETQYF. The CDR3 DNA reads as TGTGCCAGCACCATTCCCCTAGCGGGCGCAGAGACCCAGTACTTC. The V and J genes are TRBV6-5 and TRBJ2-5; 8 nucleotides match TRBD2. This CDR3 region has 15 residues. Germline assignment: CDR1 MNHEY and CDR2 SVGAGI. V lost 7 bases to trimming and J lost 4 bases; unmatched junction nucleotides: 11.

V and J are TRBV29-1 and TRBJ2-1, with 10 bases that match TRBD2. V shed 5 bases, J shed 0 bases, and the junction held 7 bases outside the gene matches. CDR1 and CDR2 (germline): SQVTM, ANQGSEA. The CDR3 runs 16 residues. CDR3: CSVTGLAGVSYNEQFF. The CDR3 bases are TGCAGCGTTACGGGGCTAGCGGGAGTCTCCTACAATGAGCAGTTCTTC.

This chain joins TRBV7-9 and TRBJ2-5, with D maybe TRBD2 (6 bases). The DNA end is more similar to TRBJ2-7, so the J call may be wrong. Germline V lookup: CDR1 SEHNR, CDR2 FQNEAQ (reference sequence). CDR3 size: 15 residues. CDR3 DNA: TGTGCCAGCAGTTCCCGGGACTTCGTAGGTCACGAGCAGTACTTC. Its translation is CASSSRDFVGHEQYF.

This clone was observed once. The chain uses TRBV2 and TRBJ1-2; 8 bases are shared with TRBD1. J gave up 7 bases and V 0 bases, and 7 bases lay outside the gene matches. The V gene's germline CDR1 is SNHLY and CDR2 FYNNEI. This CDR3 spans 15 amino acids. As DNA, the CDR3 is TGTGCCAGCAGTGAAGCCCCAGGGGGCAGGGGTGGCTACACCTTC. Protein sequence: CASSEAPGGRGGYTF.

The V call is TRBV11-3, the J call TRBJ2-5, with D perhaps matching TRBD2 (6 bases). Trimming removed 2 bases from V and 2 bases from J, with 15 bases in between. This CDR3 spans 16 amino acids. The V gene's germline CDR1 is SGHNT and CDR2 YENEEA. CDR3 in amino acids: CASSLPGSGTQETQYF. CDR3 DNA sequence: TGTGCCAGCAGCTTACCGGGTAGCGGCACACAAGAGACCCAGTACTTC.

This chain connects TRBV5-1 to TRBJ1-2, with 8 nucleotides matching TRBD1. J gave up 3 bases and V 0 bases, and 7 bases lay outside the gene matches. This CDR3 comprises 16 residues. The germline gives CDR1 SGHRS, CDR2 YFSETQ. CDR3 coding DNA: TGCGCCAGCAGCTTGGGCAGGGGACAGGCCGACTATGGCTACACCTTC. Translated, it gives CASSLGRGQADYGYTF.

The chain has TRBV30 and TRBJ2-1; TRBD2 matches 7 bases. The CDR3 is 13 residues long. Germline CDR1 and CDR2: GTSNPN and SVGIG (reference sequence). V was clipped by 4 bases and J by 6 bases; unmatched bases: 6. The CDR3 is CAWTGTTANEQFF. The DNA for the CDR3 is TGTGCCTGGACCGGGACTACCGCCAATGAGCAGTTCTTC.

This clone came up once. The chain employs TRBV18 and TRBJ2-1; tentatively, D is TRBD1 (6 bases). The germline V gene encodes CDR1 KGHSH and CDR2 LQKENI. Deletions cut 6 bases from V and 6 bases from J, with 15 bases between. This CDR3 has 14 amino acids. CDR3: CASSGQGKSNEQFF. CDR3 DNA: TGTGCCAGCTCGGGCCAGGGGAAGAGCAATGAGCAGTTCTTC.

The chain joins TRBV10-3 to TRBJ1-3; D is unclear. The CDR3 is made up of 15 amino acids. Germline-derived CDR1 and CDR2 are ENHRY and SYGVKD. Trimming stripped 6 bases from V and 2 bases from J, with 14 bases between. The CDR3 nucleotides read TGTGCCATCAGCCCGAGTGCTTCTGCTGGAAACACCATATATTTT. Protein: CAISPSASAGNTIYF.

The chain joins TRBV29-1 to TRBJ2-1; D is possibly TRBD1 (5 bases). There are 13 residues in the CDR3. CDR1 and CDR2 from the germline V gene are SQVTM and ANQGSEA. V lost 3 bases and J lost 4, with 10 bases in between. For the CDR3, the DNA is TGCAGCGTTGATGCAGGGCGATACAATGAGCAGTTCTTC. This sequence encodes CSVDAGRYNEQFF.

This chain uses TRBV25-1 with TRBJ1-2; unclear D gene. V lost 5 bases and J lost 6, with 4 bases in between. Germline lookup yields CDR1 MGHDK and CDR2 SYGVNS. The CDR3 is made up of 10 amino acids. This chain's CDR3 is CASSLDGYTF. DNA of the CDR3: TGTGCCAGCAGTTTAGATGGCTACACCTTC.

The V gene is TRBV11-2, the J gene TRBJ2-2; D is ambiguous. This CDR3 contains 13 residues. The germline gives CDR1 SGHAT, CDR2 FQNNGV. Trimming removed 6 bases at V and 4 bases at J, with 9 bases between. The CDR3 protein is CASRYPSTGELFF. The CDR3 coding sequence is TGTGCCAGCAGGTACCCGAGCACCGGGGAGCTGTTTTTT.

The chain links TRBV2 to TRBJ2-5; D might be TRBD1 (6 bases). V was shortened by 7 bases and J by 0 bases, with 15 bases between the two germline ends. The CDR3 has 15 residues. The V gene's germline CDR1 is SNHLY and CDR2 FYNNEI. CDR3 amino acids: CASTDQGGYQETQYF. The CDR3 region has the DNA TGTGCCAGCACCGATCAAGGGGGTTACCAAGAGACCCAGTACTTC.